This T cell receptor (beta chain) comes out of a study of blood T cell repertoires in COVID-19. In the study overall: Sites in the United States, Italy and Spain provided acute and convalescent COVID-19 samples. Sample material is recorded as cDNA or gDNA derived from T cells, B-cell-depleted T cells, or PBMCs.

This table comes from immunoSEQ multiplex PCR, and its TCRdb copy is limited to in-frame clones, with some not included. Among about 240,000 clones listed, about 90% were seen once. Trimming cost V 5 bases and J 5 bases; bases outside gene matches: 8. The CDR3 contains 15 residues. Germline V gene sequence: CDR1 SEHNR, CDR2 FQNEAQ (reference sequence). This chain links TRBV7-9 with TRBJ1-4; 7 nucleotides agree with TRBD1. The TCR originated in a man aged 60 to 69 who had recovered from COVID-19. Material for sequencing was peripheral blood. The CDR3 sequence is CASSTRGGQNEKLFF. The CDR3 coding sequence is TGTGCCAGCAGCACTCGGGGGGGACAGAATGAAAAACTGTTTTTT. Supplemented by reference TRBV7-9 and TRBJ1-4, the full variable domain reads DTGVSQNPRHKITKRGQNVTFRCDPISEHNRLYWYRQTLGQGPEFLTYFQNEAQLEKSRLLSDRFSAERPKGSFSTLEIQRTEQGDSAMYLCASSTRGGQNEKLFFGSGTQLSVL.